The 10 T cell receptor beta chains in this list originate from one sample, sequenced in a study of blood T cells in healthy people across ages. Using a J-beta primer mix together with a sample-barcoded 5' primer, a second PCR was run for about 6 to 11 cycles. TCRdb independently ran MiXCR on the 5' RACE reads; one entry per CDR3 protein. The data hold under 2 million distinct CDR3 sequences, with roughly a third observed a single time. Sequencing was done on a sample of blood. The receptors were gathered from a woman in her 30s in good health.

To note about this clonotype: A much larger clone sits a single nucleotide away, making a read error possible. This rearrangement joins TRBV20-1 to TRBJ2-4; D remains unclear. TRBJ2-7 matches the DNA end more closely, so the J call is doubtful. The V gene's germline CDR1 is DFQATT and CDR2 SNEGSKA (reference sequence). This CDR3 is 13 amino acids long. CDR3 protein: CSNGRGPTYEQYF. CDR3 DNA sequence: TGCAGTAACGGCCGAGGACCAACCTACGAGCAGTACTTC.

This clonotype was observed a few times. The chain is built from TRBV7-9 and TRBJ2-1; TRBD2 is a possible D gene (6 bases). Trimming removed 0 bases at V and 4 bases at J, with 10 bases between. Germline V gene sequence: CDR1 SEHNR, CDR2 FQNEAQ (reference sequence). The CDR3 is 15 residues long. CDR3 nucleotides: TGTGCCAGCAGCTTAGCTCAGGGAGGATACAATGAGCAGTTCTTC. It yields the protein CASSLAQGGYNEQFF.

This clonotype showed up just a few times. The rearrangement links TRBV28 to TRBJ2-7, with D hard to call. Trimming removed 1 base from V and 0 bases from J, with 10 bases in between. This CDR3 has 15 amino acids. Looked up from germline, CDR1 is MDHEN and CDR2 is SYDVKM. The chain's CDR3 is CASSLSHGYSYEQYF. The CDR3 region has the DNA TGTGCCAGCAGTTTATCACATGGTTACTCCTACGAGCAGTACTTC.

The V and J genes are TRBV29-1 and TRBJ2-7; D is possibly TRBD1 or TRBD2 (6 bases each). CDR3 length: 12 residues. CDR1 and CDR2 (germline): SQVTM, ANQGSEA. The V and J ends lost 2 bases and 4 bases respectively, with 9 bases between them. For the CDR3, the DNA is TGCAGCGTTGAATTAGGGGGGTACGAGCAGTACTTC. Amino acids: CSVELGGYEQYF.

There are a few counts of this clonotype. V gene TRBV5-1 combines with J gene TRBJ2-3; TRBD2 agrees at 9 bases. The germline V gene has CDR1 SGHRS and CDR2 YFSETQ. The CDR3 is made up of 16 amino acids. V trimming: 5 bases; J trimming: 2 bases; junction bases outside the gene matches: 9. CDR3 in amino acids: CASSSSGERLTDTQYF. DNA for the CDR3: TGCGCCAGCAGTTCTAGCGGGGAGAGACTCACAGATACGCAGTATTTT.

A note on this clonotype: A junction boundary mismatches the germline segment, possibly from a read error. The V gene is TRBV29-1, the J gene TRBJ2-7, with a tentative D call TRBD1 (6 bases). Germline V gene lookup returns CDR1 SQVTM and CDR2 ANQGSEA. The CDR3 is made up of 12 amino acids. Here the CDR3 reads CNVGGLTYEQYF. The DNA for the CDR3 is TGCAACGTTGGGGGCCTTACCTACGAGCAGTACTTC.

This sequence joins TRBV2 and TRBJ2-5; 7 bases agree with TRBD1. The CDR3 covers 16 residues. Trimming removed 1 base from V and 3 bases from J; junction bases left unmatched: 8. Germline CDR1 reads SNHLY; CDR2 reads FYNNEI. The CDR3 nucleotides read TGTGCCAGCAGTGAAGGTTCCGGGACAGTCAAAGAGACCCAGTACTTC. As protein: CASSEGSGTVKETQYF.

V and J are TRBV24-1 and TRBJ2-3, with 9 bases fitting TRBD1. V lost 9 bases to trimming and J lost 6 bases; unmatched junction nucleotides: 9. CDR1 KGHDR and CDR2 SFDVKD come from the germline V gene. CDR3 length: 14 amino acids. The CDR3 spells CATGGQGTGDTQYF. DNA for the CDR3: TGTGCCACCGGAGGACAGGGGACCGGTGATACGCAGTATTTT.

This chain links TRBV7-6 with TRBJ2-1, with D uncertain. The CDR3 length is 15 residues. Per germline, CDR1 SGHVS and CDR2 FNYEAQ. Trimming removed 0 bases at V and 3 bases at J, with 9 bases between. The CDR3 spells CASSLAGGYYNEQFF. CDR3 coding DNA: TGTGCCAGCAGCTTAGCCGGTGGGTACTACAATGAGCAGTTCTTC.

This clonotype was observed a handful of times. The chain has TRBV27 and TRBJ2-7; TRBD1 matches 7 bases. The junction had 5 bases not matched to a gene; V was cut back by 0 bases and J by 3 bases. The CDR3 covers 15 residues. The germline CDR1 and CDR2 sequences are MNHEY and SMNVEV (reference sequence). The CDR3 protein is CASSLSFRGFYEQYF. CDR3 in DNA: TGTGCCAGCAGTTTATCGTTCAGGGGGTTCTACGAGCAGTACTTC.